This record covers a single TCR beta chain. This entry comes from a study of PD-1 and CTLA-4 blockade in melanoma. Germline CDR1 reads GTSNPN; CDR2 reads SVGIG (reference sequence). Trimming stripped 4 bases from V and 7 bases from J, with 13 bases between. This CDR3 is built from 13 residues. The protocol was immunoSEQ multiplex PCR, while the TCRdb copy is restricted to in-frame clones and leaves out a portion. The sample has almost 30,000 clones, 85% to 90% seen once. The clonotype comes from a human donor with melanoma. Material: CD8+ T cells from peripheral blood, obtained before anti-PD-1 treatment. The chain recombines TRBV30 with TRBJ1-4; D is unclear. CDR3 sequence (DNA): TGTGCCTGGACGAGGCCCGGCCCTGAAAAACTGTTTTTT. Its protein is CAWTRPGPEKLFF.